This T cell receptor (beta chain) originates from a study of blood T cell repertoires in COVID-19. Study-level information: The United States, Italy and Spain were the sources of the acute and convalescent COVID-19 samples. PBMCs, B-cell-depleted T cells, or T cells provided the cDNA or gDNA that made up the material.

Here immunoSEQ multiplex PCR was the method, and the copy in TCRdb shows in-frame clones only, minus some. The repertoire includes more than 110,000 clones, 75% to 85% of them detected once, and less than 5% sits in the top ten. V lost 0 bases, J lost 1 base, and 13 bases lay in between. Germline V gives CDR1 MNHNY, CDR2 SVGAGI (reference sequence). This CDR3 region has 16 residues. This receptor was taken from a woman of 80 years or more with acute or convalescent COVID-19. This chain joins TRBV6-6 and TRBJ2-7, with a tentative D call TRBD1 (5 bases). Sequenced input: peripheral blood. The CDR3 nucleotides read TGTGCCAGCAGTTACTCGCGCAGGGCGCCATCCTACGAGCAGTACTTC. It codes for CASSYSRRAPSYEQYF.